This T cell receptor (beta chain) was obtained from a study of technical replicates of blood from several donors. After removal of 0 bases from V and 6 bases from J, the junction contained 7 bases not matched to a gene. The V gene's germline CDR1 is SQVTM and CDR2 ANQGSEA. This CDR3 spans 16 amino acids. Profiling relied on immunoSEQ multiplex PCR, and the TCRdb table lists in-frame clones only, not all of them. The data contain almost 90,000 clones, roughly 94% of them singletons. The genes are TRBV29-1 and TRBJ2-7, with 14 bases lining up with TRBD2. Sample: T cells isolated from PBMCs. The sequence came from a human donor in good health. In DNA, the CDR3 is TGCAGCGTTGAAGATAGACTAGCGGGAGGGCCCGGCGAGCAGTACTTC. Protein product: CSVEDRLAGGPGEQYF.